A single sample gave rise to the 5 T cell receptor beta chains below, sequenced in a study of T cells in Graves' hyperthyroidism and ophthalmopathy (dated by TCRdb to about 2019). The protocol used for the library was multiplex PCR. Sequenced using an Illumina HiSeq 2000. TCR beta CDR3 regions were amplified from RNA transcripts. The TCR CDR3 was subjected to a first round of RT-PCR using the HTBI primer set and the Qiagen OneStep RT-PCR kit. TCRdb cleaned the public reads at Q25 with fastp, built clones with MiXCR and kept in-frame beta chains. Rows with a matching CDR3 protein are joined into one entry that keeps the most common DNA and genes. For this sample the table gives around 520,000 distinct CDR3 sequences, of which approximately 15% were detected only once. The ten largest make up around 17% of the sample. The sequenced sample was blood. The receptor source for this set is a woman aged 18-29 years with Graves' hyperthyroidism.

This clonotype was detected ten times or more. The J gene is TRBJ2-1, the V gene TRBV27; D possibly corresponds to TRBD2 (5 bases). CDR3 length: 15 amino acids. The V end was cut by 4 bases, the J end by 0 bases, with 10 bases between. The germline CDR1 and CDR2 sequences are MNHEY and SMNVEV (reference sequence). CDR3: CASSSTTSSYNEQFF. The CDR3 DNA follows: TGTGCCAGCAGTTCGACTACCAGCTCCTACAATGAGCAGTTCTTC.

The sample holds many counts of this clonotype. CDR3 amino acids: CSARLGQQETQYF. In DNA, the CDR3 is TGCAGTGCTAGGCTGGGACAGCAAGAGACCCAGTACTTC. This sequence joins TRBV20-1 and TRBJ2-5, with 7 positions matching TRBD1. Germline assignment: CDR1 DFQATT and CDR2 SNEGSKA (reference sequence). V shed 3 bases and J 2 bases; nucleotides not matched to a gene: 3. The CDR3 length is 13 residues.

The V and J genes are TRBV7-3 and TRBJ1-1, with no clear D. The CDR3 contains 12 residues. Between the trimmed V and J ends, which lost 3 bases and 6 bases, there was a span of 8 bases. Germline assignment: CDR1 SGHTA and CDR2 FQGTGA. The CDR3, as DNA: TGTGCCAGCAGCTTCGGGTTCTCTGAAGCTTTCTTT. Its translation: CASSFGFSEAFF.

V and J are TRBV27 and TRBJ1-3; no clear D. Trimming shortened V by 2 bases and J by 0 bases, and 11 bases separated the two germline ends. Per the germline V gene, CDR1 is MNHEY and CDR2 is SMNVEV (reference sequence). CDR3 length: 16 amino acids. Written as DNA, the CDR3 is TGTGCCAGCAGTTTAACAGCCTTCCTCTCTGGAAACACCATATATTTT. This sequence encodes CASSLTAFLSGNTIYF.

CDR3 sequence: CASSLVRGRLAGVTDTQYF. CDR3 bases: TGTGCCAGCAGCTTAGTAAGAGGCCGACTAGCGGGAGTAACAGATACGCAGTATTTT. V usage is TRBV11-2 and J usage is TRBJ2-3; 12 bases fit TRBD2. Unmatched junction bases numbered 11, after V lost 1 base and J lost 3 bases. The CDR3 runs 19 residues. Germline V gives CDR1 SGHAT, CDR2 FQNNGV.